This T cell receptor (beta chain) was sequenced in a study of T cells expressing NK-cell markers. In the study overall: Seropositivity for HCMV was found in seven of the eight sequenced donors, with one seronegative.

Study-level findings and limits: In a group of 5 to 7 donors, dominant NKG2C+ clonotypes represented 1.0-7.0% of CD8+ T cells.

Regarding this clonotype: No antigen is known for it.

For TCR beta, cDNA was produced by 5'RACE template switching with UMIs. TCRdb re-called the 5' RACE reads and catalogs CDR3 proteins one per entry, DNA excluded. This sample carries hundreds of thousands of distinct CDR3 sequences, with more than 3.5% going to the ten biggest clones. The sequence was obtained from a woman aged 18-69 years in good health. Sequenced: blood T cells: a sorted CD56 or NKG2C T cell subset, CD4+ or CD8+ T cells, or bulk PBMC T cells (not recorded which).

The CDR3 reads CASSRSGYEQFF. J is TRBJ2-1 and V is TRBV18; TCRdb's D gene call, TRBD2, goes unchecked for lack of DNA. Germline CDR1 KGHSH, CDR2 LQKENI. The CDR3 is 12 amino acids.